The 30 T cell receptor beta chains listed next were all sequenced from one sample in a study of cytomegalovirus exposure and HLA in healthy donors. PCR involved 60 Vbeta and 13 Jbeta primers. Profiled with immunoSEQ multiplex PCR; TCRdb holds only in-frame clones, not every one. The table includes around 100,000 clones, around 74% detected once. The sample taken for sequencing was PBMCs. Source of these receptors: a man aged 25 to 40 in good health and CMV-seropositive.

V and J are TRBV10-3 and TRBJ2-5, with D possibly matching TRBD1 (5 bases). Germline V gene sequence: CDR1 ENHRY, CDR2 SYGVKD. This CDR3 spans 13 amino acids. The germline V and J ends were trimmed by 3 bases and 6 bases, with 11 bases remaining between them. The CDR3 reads CAISEGVEKTQYF. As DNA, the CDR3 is TGTGCCATCAGTGAAGGGGTGGAGAAGACCCAGTACTTC.

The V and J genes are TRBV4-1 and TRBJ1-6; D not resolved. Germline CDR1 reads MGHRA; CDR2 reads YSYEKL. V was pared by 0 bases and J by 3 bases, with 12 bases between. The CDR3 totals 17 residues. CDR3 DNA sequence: TGCGCCAGCAGCCAAGAAGCGGATGCTCGCTATAATTCACCCCTCCACTTT. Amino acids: CASSQEADARYNSPLHF.

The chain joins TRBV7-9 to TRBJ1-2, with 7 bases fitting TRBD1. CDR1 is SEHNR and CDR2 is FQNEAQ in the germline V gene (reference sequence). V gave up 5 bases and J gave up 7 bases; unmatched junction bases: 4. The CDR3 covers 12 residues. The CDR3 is CASSITGAGYTF. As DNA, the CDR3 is TGTGCCAGCAGCATTACAGGGGCTGGCTACACCTTC.

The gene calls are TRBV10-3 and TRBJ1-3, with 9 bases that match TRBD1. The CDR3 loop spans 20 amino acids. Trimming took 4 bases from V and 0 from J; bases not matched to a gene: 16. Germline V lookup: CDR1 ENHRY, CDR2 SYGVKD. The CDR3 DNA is TGTGCCATCAGTGGGCCTACCTACGGGACAGGGCCCTTCTCTGGAAACACCATATATTTT. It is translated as CAISGPTYGTGPFSGNTIYF.

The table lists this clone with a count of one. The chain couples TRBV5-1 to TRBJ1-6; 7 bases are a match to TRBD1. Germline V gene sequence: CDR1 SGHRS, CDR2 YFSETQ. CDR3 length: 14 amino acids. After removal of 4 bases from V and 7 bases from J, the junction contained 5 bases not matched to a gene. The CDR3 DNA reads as TGCGCCAGCAGCCTACAGGGGACCAATTCACCCCTCCACTTT. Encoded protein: CASSLQGTNSPLHF.

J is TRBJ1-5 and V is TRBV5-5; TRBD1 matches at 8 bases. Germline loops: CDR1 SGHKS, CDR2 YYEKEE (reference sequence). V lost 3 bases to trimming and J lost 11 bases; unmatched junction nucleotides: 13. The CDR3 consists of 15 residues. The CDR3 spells CASSSIGQGVETQHF. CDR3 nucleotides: TGTGCCAGCAGCTCGATAGGACAGGGTGTGGAAACCCAGCATTTT.

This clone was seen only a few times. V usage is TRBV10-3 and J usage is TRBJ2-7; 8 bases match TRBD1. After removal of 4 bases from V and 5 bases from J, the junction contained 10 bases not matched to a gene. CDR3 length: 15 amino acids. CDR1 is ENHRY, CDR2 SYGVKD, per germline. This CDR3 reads CAISVRGQGLNEQYF. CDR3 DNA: TGTGCCATCAGTGTACGTGGACAGGGTTTAAACGAGCAGTACTTC.

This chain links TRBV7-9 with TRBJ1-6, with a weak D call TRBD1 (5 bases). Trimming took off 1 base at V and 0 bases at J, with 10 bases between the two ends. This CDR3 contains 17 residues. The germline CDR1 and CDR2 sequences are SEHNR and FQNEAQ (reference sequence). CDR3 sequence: CASSLGGGSSYNSPLHF. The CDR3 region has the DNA TGTGCCAGCAGCTTAGGGGGGGGAAGCTCCTATAATTCACCCCTCCACTTT.

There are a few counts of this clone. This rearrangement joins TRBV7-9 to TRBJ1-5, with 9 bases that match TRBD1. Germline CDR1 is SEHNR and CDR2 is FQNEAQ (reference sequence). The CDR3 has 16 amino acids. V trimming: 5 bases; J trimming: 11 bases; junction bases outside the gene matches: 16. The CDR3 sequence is CASSPNRGPGQMAQHF. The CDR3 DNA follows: TGTGCCAGCAGCCCCAACAGGGGGCCAGGGCAAATGGCCCAGCATTTT.

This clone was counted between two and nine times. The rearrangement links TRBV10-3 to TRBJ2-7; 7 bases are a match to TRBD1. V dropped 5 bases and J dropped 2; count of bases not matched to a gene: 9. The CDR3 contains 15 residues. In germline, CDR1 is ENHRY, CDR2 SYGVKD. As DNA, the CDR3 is TGTGCCATCAGTACGGACGGCCAGGGGGCCTACGAGCAGTACTTC. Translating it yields CAISTDGQGAYEQYF.

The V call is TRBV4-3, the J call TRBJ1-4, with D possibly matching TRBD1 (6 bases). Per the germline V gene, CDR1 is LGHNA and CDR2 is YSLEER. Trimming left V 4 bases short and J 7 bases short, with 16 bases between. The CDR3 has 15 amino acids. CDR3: CASSREGQGFEKLFF. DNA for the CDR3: TGCGCCAGCAGCCGGGAAGGGCAGGGGTTTGAAAAACTGTTTTTT.

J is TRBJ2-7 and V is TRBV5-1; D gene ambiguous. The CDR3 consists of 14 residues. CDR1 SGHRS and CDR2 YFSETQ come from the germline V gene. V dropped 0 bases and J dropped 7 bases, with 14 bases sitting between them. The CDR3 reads CASSLGASSSEQYF. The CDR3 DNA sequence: TGCGCCAGCAGCTTGGGGGCCAGTTCGAGTGAGCAGTACTTC. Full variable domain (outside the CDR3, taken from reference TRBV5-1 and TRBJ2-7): KAGVTQTPRYLIKTRGQQVTLSCSPISGHRSVSWYQQTPGQGLQFLFEYFSETQRNKGNFPGRFSGRQFSNSRSEMNVSTLELGDSALYLCASSLGASSSEQYFGPGTRLTVT.

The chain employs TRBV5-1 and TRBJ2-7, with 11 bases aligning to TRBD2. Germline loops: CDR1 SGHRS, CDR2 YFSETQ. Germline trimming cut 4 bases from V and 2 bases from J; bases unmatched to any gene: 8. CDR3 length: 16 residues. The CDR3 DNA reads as TGCGCCAGCAGCGCGGGGACTAGCGGTTGGGCCTACGAGCAGTACTTC. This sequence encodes CASSAGTSGWAYEQYF.

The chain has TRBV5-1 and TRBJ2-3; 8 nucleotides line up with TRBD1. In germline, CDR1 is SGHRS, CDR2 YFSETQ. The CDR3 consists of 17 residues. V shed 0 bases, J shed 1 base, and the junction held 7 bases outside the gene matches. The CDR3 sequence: CASSLVRTGYGTDTQYF. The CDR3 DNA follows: TGCGCCAGCAGCTTGGTCAGGACAGGGTATGGCACAGATACGCAGTATTTT.

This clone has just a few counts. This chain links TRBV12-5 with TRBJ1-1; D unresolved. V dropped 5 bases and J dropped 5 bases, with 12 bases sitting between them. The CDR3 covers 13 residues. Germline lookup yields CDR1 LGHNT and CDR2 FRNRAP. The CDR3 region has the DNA TGTGCTAGTGGTCGAATCGGAGGAACTGAAGCTTTCTTT. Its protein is CASGRIGGTEAFF.

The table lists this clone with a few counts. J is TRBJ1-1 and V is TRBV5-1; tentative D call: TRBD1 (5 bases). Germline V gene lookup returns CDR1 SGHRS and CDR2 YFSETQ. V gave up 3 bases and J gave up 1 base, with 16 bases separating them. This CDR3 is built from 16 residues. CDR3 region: CASSSSFGGTNTEAFF. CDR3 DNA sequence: TGCGCCAGCAGCTCGTCTTTTGGGGGGACGAACACTGAAGCTTTCTTT.

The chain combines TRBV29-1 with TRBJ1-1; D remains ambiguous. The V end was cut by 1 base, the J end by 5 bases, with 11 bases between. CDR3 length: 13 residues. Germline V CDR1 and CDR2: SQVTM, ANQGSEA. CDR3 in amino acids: CSVEGVGGTEAFF. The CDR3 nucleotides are TGCAGCGTTGAAGGGGTCGGAGGAACTGAAGCTTTCTTT.

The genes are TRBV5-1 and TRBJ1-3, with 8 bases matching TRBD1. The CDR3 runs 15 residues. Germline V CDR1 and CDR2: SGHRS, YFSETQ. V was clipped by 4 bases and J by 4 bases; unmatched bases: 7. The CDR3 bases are TGCGCCAGCAGCCGCATGACAGGGGACGGAAACACCATATATTTT. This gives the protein CASSRMTGDGNTIYF.

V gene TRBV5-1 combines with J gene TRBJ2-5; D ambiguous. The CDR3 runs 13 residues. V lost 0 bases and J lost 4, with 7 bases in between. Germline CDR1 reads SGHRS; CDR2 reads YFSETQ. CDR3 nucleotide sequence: TGCGCCAGCAGCTTGGGGTTCGGAGAGACCCAGTACTTC. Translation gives CASSLGFGETQYF.

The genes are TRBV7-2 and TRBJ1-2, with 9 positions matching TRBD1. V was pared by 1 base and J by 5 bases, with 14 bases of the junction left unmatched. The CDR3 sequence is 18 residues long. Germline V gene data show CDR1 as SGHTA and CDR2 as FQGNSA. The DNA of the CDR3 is TGTGCCAGCAGCTTAGATTGGGGACAGGGTTTTTCCGTTTATGGCTACACCTTC. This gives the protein CASSLDWGQGFSVYGYTF. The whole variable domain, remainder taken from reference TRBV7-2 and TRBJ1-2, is GAGVSQSPSNKVTEKGKDVELRCDPISGHTALYWYRQSLGQGLEFLIYFQGNSAPDKSGLPSDRFSAERTGGSVSTLTIQRTQQEDSAVYLCASSLDWGQGFSVYGYTFGSGTRLTVV.

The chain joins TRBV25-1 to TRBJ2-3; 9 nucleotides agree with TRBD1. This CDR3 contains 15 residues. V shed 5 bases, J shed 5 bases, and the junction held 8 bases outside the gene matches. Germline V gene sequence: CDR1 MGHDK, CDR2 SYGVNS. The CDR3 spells CASSSTGTGIDTQYF. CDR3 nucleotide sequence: TGTGCCAGCAGTTCTACGGGGACAGGGATAGATACGCAGTATTTT.

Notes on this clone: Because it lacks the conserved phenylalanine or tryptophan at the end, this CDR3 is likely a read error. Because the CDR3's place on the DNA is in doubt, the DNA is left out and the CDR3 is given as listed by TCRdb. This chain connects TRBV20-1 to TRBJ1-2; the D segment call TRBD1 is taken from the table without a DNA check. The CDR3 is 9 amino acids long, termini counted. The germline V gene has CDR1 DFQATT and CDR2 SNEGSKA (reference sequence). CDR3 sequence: CSALQAPSS.

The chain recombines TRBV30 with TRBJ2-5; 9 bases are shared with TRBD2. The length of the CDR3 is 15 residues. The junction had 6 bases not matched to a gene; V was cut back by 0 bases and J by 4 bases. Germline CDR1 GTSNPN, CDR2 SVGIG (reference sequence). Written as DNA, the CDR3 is TGTGCCTGGAGTGTCGGTAGCGGGGGTGGAGAGACCCAGTACTTC. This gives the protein CAWSVGSGGGETQYF. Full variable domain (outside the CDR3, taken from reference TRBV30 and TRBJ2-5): SQTIHQWPATLVQPVGSPLSLECTVEGTSNPNLYWYRQAAGRGLQLLFYSVGIGQISSEVPQNLSASRPQDRQFILSSKKLLLSDSGFYLCAWSVGSGGGETQYFGPGTRLLVL.

CDR3 DNA: TGCAGCGCCGTTGGGGGGTCCCAAGAGACCCAGTACTTC. The encoded protein is CSAVGGSQETQYF. The chain is built from TRBV29-1 and TRBJ2-5; D might be TRBD2 (6 bases). The CDR3 spans 13 residues. V lost 7 bases and J lost 1, with 13 bases in between. Germline CDR1 and CDR2: SQVTM and ANQGSEA.

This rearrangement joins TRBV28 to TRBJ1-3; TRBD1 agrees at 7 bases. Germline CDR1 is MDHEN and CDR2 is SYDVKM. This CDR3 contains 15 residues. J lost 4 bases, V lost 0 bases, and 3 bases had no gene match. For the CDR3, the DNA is TGTGCCAGCAGTTTATGGGGGACAGCCGGAAACACCATATATTTT. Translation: CASSLWGTAGNTIYF.

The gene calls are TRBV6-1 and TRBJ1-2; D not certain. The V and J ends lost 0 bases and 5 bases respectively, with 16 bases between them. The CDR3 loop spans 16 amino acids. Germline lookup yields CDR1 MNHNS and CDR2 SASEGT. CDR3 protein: CASSEAQVRVGYGYTF. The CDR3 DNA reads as TGTGCCAGCAGTGAAGCGCAGGTGCGGGTAGGATATGGCTACACCTTC.

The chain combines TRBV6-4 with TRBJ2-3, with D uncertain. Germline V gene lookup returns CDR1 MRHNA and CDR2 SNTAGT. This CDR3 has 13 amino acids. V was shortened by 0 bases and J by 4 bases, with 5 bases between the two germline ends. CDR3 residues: CASSDSPADTQYF. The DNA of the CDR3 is TGTGCCAGCAGTGACTCTCCAGCAGATACGCAGTATTTT.

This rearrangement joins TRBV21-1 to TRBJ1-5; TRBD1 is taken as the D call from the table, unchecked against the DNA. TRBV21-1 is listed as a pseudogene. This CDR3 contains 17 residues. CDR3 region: CASSKPARVMGNQPQHF. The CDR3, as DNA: TGTGCCAGCAGCAAACCTGCCAGGGTGATGGGCAATCAGCCCCAGCATTTT.

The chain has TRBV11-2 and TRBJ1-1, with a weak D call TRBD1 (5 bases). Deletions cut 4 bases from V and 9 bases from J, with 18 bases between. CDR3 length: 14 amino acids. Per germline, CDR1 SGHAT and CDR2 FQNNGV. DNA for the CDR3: TGTGCCAGCAGCTCAGCGGGGACCGACGTAAAAGCTTTCTTT. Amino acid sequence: CASSSAGTDVKAFF.

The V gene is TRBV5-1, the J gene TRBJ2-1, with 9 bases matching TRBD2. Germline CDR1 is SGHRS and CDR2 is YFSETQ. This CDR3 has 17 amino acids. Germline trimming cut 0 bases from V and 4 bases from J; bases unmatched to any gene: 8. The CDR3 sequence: CASSLGVAGAKYNEQFF. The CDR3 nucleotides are TGCGCCAGCAGCTTGGGGGTAGCGGGGGCTAAATACAATGAGCAGTTCTTC. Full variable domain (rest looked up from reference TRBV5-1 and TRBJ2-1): KAGVTQTPRYLIKTRGQQVTLSCSPISGHRSVSWYQQTPGQGLQFLFEYFSETQRNKGNFPGRFSGRQFSNSRSEMNVSTLELGDSALYLCASSLGVAGAKYNEQFFGPGTRLTVL.